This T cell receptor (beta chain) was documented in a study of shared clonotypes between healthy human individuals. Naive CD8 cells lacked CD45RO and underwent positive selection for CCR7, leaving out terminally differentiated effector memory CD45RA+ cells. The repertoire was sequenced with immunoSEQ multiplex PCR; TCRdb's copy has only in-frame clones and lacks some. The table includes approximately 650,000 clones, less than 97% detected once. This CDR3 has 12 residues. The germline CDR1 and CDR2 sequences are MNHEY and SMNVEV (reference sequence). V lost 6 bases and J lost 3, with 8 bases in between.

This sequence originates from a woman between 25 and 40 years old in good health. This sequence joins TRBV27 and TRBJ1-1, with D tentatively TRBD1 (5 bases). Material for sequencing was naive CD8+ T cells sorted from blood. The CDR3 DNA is TGTGCCAGCAGGGGGGGGTACACTGAAGCTTTCTTT. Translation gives CASRGGYTEAFF.